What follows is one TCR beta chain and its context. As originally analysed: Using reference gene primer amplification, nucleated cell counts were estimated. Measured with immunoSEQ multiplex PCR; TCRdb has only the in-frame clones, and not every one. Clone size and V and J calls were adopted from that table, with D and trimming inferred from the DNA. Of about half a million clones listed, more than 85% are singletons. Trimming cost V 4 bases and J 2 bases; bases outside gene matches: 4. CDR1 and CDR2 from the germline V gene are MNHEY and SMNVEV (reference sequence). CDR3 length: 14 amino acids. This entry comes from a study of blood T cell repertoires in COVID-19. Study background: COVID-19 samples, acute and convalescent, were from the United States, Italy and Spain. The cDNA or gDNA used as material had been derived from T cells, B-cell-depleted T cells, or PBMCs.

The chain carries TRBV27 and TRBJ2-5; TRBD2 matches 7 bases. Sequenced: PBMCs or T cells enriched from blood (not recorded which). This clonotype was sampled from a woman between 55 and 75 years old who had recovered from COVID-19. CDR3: CASSSLADQETQYF. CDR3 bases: TGTGCCAGCAGTTCCCTAGCGGATCAAGAGACCCAGTACTTC.